This T cell receptor beta chain appears in the sequencing data of a study of tumor-infiltrating lymphocytes in primary liver carcinoma. Study details: Measuring about 4.2 to 11 cm across, the tumors were staged as T1-T3 N0M0.

Details on this clonotype: Sequence at one end of the junction differs from germline and may be a read error.

A primer matching the constant region was used to make TCR beta cDNA from 500 ng of total RNA. Modified slightly, ARM-PCR produced TCR beta libraries over three nested multiplex PCR rounds. TRBV1-TRBV30 forward primers and a C-beta reverse primer were used in the first two PCR rounds, which each ran for around 11 cycles. Each CDR3 protein gets one entry after TCRdb re-called the multiplex PCR reads with MiXCR. The sample lists about 100,000 distinct CDR3 sequences, under 70% occurring once. DNA and RNA were both co-extracted from approximately 20-30 mg of bulk tissue that had not been sorted. The CDR3 has 15 amino acids. Germline lookup yields CDR1 SGHTA and CDR2 FQGTGA.

The sample taken for sequencing was liver tumor tissue from sampling region 2. Subset defined: tumor region T2, inferior pole. This clonotype originated in a woman between 55 and 75 years old with primary liver carcinoma and hepatitis B virus infection. The rearrangement links TRBV7-3 to TRBJ2-1; 9 nucleotides line up with TRBD2. This chain's CDR3 is CAGSPGLAGVNEQFF. The DNA for the CDR3 is TGTGCCGGCAGCCCGGGACTAGCTGGAGTTAATGAGCAGTTCTTC.